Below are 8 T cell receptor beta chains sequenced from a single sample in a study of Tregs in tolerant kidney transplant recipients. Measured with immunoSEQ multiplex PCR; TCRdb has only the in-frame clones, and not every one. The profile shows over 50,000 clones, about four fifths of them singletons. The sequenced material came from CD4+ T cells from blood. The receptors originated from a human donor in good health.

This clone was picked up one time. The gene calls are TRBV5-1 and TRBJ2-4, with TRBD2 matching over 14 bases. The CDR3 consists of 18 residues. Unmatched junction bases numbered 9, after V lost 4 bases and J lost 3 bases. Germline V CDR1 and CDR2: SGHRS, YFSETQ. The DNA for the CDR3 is TGCGCCAGCAGCCTTCCGGGACTAGCGGGAGAGAACAAAAACATTCAGTACTTC. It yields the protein CASSLPGLAGENKNIQYF.

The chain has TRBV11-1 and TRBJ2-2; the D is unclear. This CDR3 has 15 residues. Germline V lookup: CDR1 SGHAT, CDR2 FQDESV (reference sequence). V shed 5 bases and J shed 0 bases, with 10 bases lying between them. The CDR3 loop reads CASSPGPSNTGELFF. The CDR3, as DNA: TGTGCCAGCAGCCCAGGACCCTCGAACACCGGGGAGCTGTTTTTT.

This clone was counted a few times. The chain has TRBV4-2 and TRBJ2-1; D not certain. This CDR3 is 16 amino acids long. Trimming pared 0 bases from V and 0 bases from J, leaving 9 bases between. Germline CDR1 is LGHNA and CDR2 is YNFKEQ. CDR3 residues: CASSQDGASSYNEQFF. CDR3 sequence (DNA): TGTGCCAGCAGCCAAGATGGAGCGAGCTCCTACAATGAGCAGTTCTTC.

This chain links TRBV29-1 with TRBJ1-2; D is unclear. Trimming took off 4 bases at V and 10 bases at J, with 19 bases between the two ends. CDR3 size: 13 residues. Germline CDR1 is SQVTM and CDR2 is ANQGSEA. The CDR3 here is CSVVPRLSGDYTF. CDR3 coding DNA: TGCAGCGTTGTGCCCCGTTTGTCGGGAGACTACACCTTC.

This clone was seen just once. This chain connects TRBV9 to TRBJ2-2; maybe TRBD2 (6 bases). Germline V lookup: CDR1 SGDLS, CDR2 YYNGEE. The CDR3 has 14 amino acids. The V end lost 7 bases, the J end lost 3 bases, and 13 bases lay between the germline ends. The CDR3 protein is CASDAPGDTGELFF. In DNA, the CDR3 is TGTGCCAGCGACGCCCCGGGGGACACCGGGGAGCTGTTTTTT.

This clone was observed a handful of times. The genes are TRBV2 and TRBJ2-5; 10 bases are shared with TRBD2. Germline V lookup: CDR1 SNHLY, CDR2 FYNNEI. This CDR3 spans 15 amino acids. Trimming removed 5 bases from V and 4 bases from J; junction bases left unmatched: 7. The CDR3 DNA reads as TGTGCCAGCAGTCCTCAGACTAGCGGGTTAGAGACCCAGTACTTC. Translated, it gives CASSPQTSGLETQYF.

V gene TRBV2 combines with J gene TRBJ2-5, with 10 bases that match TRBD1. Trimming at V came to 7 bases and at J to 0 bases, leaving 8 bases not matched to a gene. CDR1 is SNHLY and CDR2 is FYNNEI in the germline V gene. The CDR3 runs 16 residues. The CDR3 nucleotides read TGTGCCAGCACCCCCGGGACAGGGGTAGACCAAGAGACCCAGTACTTC. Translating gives CASTPGTGVDQETQYF. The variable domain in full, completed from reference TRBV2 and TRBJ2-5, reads EPEVTQTPSHQVTQMGQEVILRCVPISNHLYFYWYRQILGQKVEFLVSFYNNEISEKSEIFDDQFSVERPDGSNFTLKIRSTKLEDSAMYFCASTPGTGVDQETQYFGPGTRLLVL.

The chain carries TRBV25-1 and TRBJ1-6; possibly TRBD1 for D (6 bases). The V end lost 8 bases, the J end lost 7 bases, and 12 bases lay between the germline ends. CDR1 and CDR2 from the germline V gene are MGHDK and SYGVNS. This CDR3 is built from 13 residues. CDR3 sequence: CASQGFANSPLHF. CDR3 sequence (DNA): TGTGCCAGCCAGGGGTTCGCGAATTCACCCCTCCACTTT.